This TCR beta chain was retrieved from a study of siplizumab effects on memory and regulatory T cells. The V gene end was trimmed by 4 bases and the J gene end by 3 bases; junction bases not matched to a gene: 11. Germline V lookup: CDR1 LGHNA, CDR2 YNFKEQ. The CDR3 runs 17 residues. Only in-frame clones appear in the TCRdb table, and some are missing; sequencing was by immunoSEQ multiplex PCR. The sample records about 87,000 clones, 85% to 90% being singletons. Study observations and caveats: Naive T cells looked more diverse than memory cells and looked like major alloresponse contributors. Mappable alloreactive CD4+ clones came from Treg cells 68.8% of the time on average with siplizumab, against 26.9% in controls.

As for this clone: Its matching antigen is unknown.

The genes are TRBV4-2 and TRBJ2-1, with 8 bases aligning to TRBD2. This TCR was recovered from a human donor in good health. Source material: CD4+ T cells sorted from blood. As DNA, the CDR3 is TGTGCCAGCAGCCCTCGGGGAGCGGGAGATCTCTACAATGAGCAGTTCTTC. It yields the protein CASSPRGAGDLYNEQFF.